This TCR beta chain was sequenced in a study of beta chain features in type 1 diabetes. V lost 0 bases to trimming and J lost 6 bases, with 7 bases between them. This CDR3 has 13 amino acids. Per the germline V gene, CDR1 is SGHRS and CDR2 is YFSETQ. TCRB transcripts that were expressed got sequenced, as all of the isolated RNA had been reverse transcribed. TCRdb keeps only in-frame clones here, not all; method: immunoSEQ multiplex PCR. Among some 230,000 clones listed, around 9.6% were seen once. Source material: naive CD4+ T cells from blood. The rearrangement links TRBV5-1 to TRBJ2-1; no clear D gene. This sequence originates from a woman under 30 in good health. The CDR3 is CASSLGATNEQFF. The CDR3 nucleotides are TGCGCCAGCAGCTTGGGGGCTACCAATGAGCAGTTCTTC. Full variable domain (outside the CDR3, taken from reference TRBV5-1 and TRBJ2-1): KAGVTQTPRYLIKTRGQQVTLSCSPISGHRSVSWYQQTPGQGLQFLFEYFSETQRNKGNFPGRFSGRQFSNSRSEMNVSTLELGDSALYLCASSLGATNEQFFGPGTRLTVL.